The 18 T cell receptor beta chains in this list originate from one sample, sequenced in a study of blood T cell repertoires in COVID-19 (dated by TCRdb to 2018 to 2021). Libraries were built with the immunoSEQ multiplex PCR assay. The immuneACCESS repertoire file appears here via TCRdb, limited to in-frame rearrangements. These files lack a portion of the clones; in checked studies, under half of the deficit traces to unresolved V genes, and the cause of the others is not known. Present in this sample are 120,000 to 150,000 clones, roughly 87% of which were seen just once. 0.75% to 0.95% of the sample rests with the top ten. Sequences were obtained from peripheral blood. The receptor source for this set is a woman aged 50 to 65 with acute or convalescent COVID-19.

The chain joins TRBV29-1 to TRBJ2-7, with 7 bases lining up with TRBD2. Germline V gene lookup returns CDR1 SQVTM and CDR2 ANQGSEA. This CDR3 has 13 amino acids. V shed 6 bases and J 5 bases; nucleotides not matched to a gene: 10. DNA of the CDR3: TGCAGCGTCCCGGGTCCAGCGGGACACGAGCAGTACTTC. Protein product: CSVPGPAGHEQYF.

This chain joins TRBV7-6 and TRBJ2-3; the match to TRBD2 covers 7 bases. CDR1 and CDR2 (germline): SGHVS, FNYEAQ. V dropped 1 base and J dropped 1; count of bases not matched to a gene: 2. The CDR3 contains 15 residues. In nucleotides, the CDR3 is TGTGCCAGCAGCTTAGTTGGGGGGGGCACAGATACGCAGTATTTT. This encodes CASSLVGGGTDTQYF. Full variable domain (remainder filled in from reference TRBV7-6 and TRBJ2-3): GAGVSQSPRYKVTKRGQDVALRCDPISGHVSLYWYRQALGQGPEFLTYFNYEAQQDKSGLPNDRFSAERPEGSISTLTIQRTEQRDSAMYRCASSLVGGGTDTQYFGPGTRLTVL.

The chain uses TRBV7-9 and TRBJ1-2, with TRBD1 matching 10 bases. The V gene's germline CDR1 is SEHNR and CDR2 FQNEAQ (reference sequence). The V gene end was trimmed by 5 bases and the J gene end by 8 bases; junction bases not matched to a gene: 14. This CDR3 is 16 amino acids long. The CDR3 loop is CASSPTTSTGGYGYTF. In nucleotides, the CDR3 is TGTGCCAGCAGCCCGACAACTTCGACAGGGGGCTACGGCTACACCTTC.

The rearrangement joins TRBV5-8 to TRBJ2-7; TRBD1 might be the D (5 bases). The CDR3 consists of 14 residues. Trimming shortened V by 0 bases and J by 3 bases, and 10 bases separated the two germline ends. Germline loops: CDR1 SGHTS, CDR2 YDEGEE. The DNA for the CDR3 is TGTGCCAGCAGCTTGGACCAGGGAAGCTACGAGCAGTACTTC. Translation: CASSLDQGSYEQYF.

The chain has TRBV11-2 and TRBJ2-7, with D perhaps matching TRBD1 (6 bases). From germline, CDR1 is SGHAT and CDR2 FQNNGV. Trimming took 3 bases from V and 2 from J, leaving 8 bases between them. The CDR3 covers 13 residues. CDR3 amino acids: CASSFDRPYEQYF. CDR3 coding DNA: TGTGCCAGCAGCTTTGACAGGCCCTACGAGCAGTACTTC.

The CDR3 sequence is CASSSGRVETQYF. CDR3 sequence (DNA): TGTGCCAGCAGCTCTGGGAGAGTCGAGACCCAGTACTTC. The chain employs TRBV9 and TRBJ2-5; TRBD2 might be the D (5 bases). Trimming left V 4 bases short and J 5 bases short, with 12 bases between. The CDR3 spans 13 residues. The germline gives CDR1 SGDLS, CDR2 YYNGEE. The variable domain in full, completed from reference TRBV9 and TRBJ2-5, reads DSGVTQTPKHLITATGQRVTLRCSPRSGDLSVYWYQQSLDQGLQFLIQYYNGEERAKGNILERFSAQQFPDLHSELNLSSLELGDSALYFCASSSGRVETQYFGPGTRLLVL.

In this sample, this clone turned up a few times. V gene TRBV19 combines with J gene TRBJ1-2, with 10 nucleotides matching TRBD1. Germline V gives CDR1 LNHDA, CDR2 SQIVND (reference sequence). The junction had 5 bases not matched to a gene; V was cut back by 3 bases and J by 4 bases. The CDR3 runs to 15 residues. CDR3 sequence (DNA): TGTGCCAGTAGTATCCCGAGGACAGGGGGCTATGGCTACACCTTC. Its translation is CASSIPRTGGYGYTF.

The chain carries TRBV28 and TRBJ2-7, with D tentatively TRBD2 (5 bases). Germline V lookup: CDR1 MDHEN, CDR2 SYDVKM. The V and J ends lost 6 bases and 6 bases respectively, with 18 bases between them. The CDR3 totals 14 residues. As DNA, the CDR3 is TGTGCCAGCAGCTCCGCCGTGGACTCCCGCGAGCAGTACTTC. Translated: CASSSAVDSREQYF.

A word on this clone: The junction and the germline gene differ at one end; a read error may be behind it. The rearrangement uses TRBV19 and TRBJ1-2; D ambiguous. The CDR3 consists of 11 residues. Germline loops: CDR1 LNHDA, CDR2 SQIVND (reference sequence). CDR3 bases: TGTGCCAGTAGTCTCTACTACGGCTACACCTTC. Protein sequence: CASSLYYGYTF.

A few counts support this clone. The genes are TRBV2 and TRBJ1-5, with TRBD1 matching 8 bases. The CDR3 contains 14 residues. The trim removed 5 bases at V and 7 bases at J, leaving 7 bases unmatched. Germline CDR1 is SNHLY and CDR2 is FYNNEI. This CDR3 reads CASSPQGAGQPQHF. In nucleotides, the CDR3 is TGTGCCAGCAGTCCCCAGGGGGCGGGGCAGCCCCAGCATTTT. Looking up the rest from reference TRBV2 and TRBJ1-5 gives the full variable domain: EPEVTQTPSHQVTQMGQEVILRCVPISNHLYFYWYRQILGQKVEFLVSFYNNEISEKSEIFDDQFSVERPDGSNFTLKIRSTKLEDSAMYFCASSPQGAGQPQHFGDGTRLSIL.

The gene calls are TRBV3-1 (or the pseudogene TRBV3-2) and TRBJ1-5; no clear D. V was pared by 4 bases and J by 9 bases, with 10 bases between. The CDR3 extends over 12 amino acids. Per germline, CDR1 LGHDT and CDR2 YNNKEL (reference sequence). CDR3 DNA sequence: TGTGCCAGCAGCCTCTCCCTAGGGCCCCAGCATTTT. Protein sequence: CASSLSLGPQHF.

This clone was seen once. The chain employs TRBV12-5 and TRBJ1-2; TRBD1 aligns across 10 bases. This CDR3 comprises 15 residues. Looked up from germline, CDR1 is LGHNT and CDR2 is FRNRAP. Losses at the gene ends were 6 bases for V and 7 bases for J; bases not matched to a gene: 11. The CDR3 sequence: CASGLPKTGGVGYTF. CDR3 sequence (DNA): TGTGCTAGTGGCCTACCCAAGACAGGGGGCGTTGGCTACACCTTC.

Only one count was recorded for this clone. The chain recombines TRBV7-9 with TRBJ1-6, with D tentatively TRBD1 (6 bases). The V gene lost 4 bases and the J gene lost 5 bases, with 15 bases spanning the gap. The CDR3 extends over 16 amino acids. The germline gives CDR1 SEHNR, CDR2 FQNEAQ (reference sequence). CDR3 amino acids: CASSSIQGLNNSPLHF. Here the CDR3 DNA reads TGTGCCAGCAGCTCTATCCAGGGGCTGAATAATTCACCCCTCCACTTT.

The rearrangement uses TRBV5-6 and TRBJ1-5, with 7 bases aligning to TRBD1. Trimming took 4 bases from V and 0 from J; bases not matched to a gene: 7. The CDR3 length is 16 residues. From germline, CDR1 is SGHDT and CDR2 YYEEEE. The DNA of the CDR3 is TGTGCCAGCAGCCGTGGACAGGACTATAGCAATCAGCCCCAGCATTTT. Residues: CASSRGQDYSNQPQHF.

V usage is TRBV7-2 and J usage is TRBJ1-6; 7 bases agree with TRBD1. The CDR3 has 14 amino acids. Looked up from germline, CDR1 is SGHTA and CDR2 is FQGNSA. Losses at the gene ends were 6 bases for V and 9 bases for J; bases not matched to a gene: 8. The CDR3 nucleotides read TGTGCCAGCAGTTCGACAGGGAGTACTTCACCCCTCCACTTT. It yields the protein CASSSTGSTSPLHF. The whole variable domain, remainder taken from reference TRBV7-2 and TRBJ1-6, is GAGVSQSPSNKVTEKGKDVELRCDPISGHTALYWYRQSLGQGLEFLIYFQGNSAPDKSGLPSDRFSAERTGGSVSTLTIQRTQQEDSAVYLCASSSTGSTSPLHFGNGTRLTVT.

The CDR3 nucleotides are TGTGCCAGCAGCGTAGGGTTTCGGGATACGCAGTATTTT. This codes for CASSVGFRDTQYF. The chain couples TRBV9 to TRBJ2-3; no definite D call. Germline CDR1 and CDR2: SGDLS and YYNGEE. The length of the CDR3 is 13 residues. V gave up 0 bases and J gave up 6 bases, with 8 bases separating them. The variable domain in full, completed from reference TRBV9 and TRBJ2-3, reads DSGVTQTPKHLITATGQRVTLRCSPRSGDLSVYWYQQSLDQGLQFLIQYYNGEERAKGNILERFSAQQFPDLHSELNLSSLELGDSALYFCASSVGFRDTQYFGPGTRLTVL.

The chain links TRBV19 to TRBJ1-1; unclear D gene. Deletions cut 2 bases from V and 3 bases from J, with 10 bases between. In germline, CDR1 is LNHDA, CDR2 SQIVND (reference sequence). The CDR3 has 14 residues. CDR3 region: CASSIWADDTEAFF. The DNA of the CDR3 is TGTGCCAGTAGTATATGGGCTGATGACACTGAAGCTTTCTTT.

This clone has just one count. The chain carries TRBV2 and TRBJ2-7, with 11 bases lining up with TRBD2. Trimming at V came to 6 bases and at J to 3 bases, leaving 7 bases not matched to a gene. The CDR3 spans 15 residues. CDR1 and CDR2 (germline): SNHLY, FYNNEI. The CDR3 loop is CASSPRLAGLYEQYF. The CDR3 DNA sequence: TGTGCCAGCAGCCCCCGACTAGCGGGGCTCTACGAGCAGTACTTC.